These 31 T cell receptor beta chains were sequenced from one sample in a study of CD8+CD57+ T cells in acquired aplastic anemia. Genomic DNA templated the TCR beta VDJ and CDR3 profiling. TCRdb independently ran MiXCR on the reads; one entry per CDR3 protein. The sample yields about 98,000 distinct CDR3 sequences, roughly 70% seen once. Those patients picked for sequencing had displayed CD8+CD57+ cell expansion on flow cytometry. Sequencing input: sorted CD4+, CD8+, or CD8+CD57+ T cells (not recorded which) from PBMCs. These receptor sequences come from a human donor with aplastic anemia.

The chain couples TRBV2 to TRBJ2-5; 7 bases map to TRBD1. CDR1 and CDR2 (germline): SNHLY, FYNNEI. The CDR3 totals 17 residues. The J segment lost 3 bases and the V segment lost 3 bases, leaving 13 bases of the junction unmatched. This CDR3 is CASSDSVLVGQKETQYF. CDR3 in DNA: TGTGCCAGCAGTGACTCGGTCTTGGTGGGACAGAAAGAGACCCAGTACTTC.

This clonotype showed up many times. The V and J genes are TRBV3-1 and TRBJ2-5; no definite D call. Between the trimmed V and J ends, which lost 2 bases and 3 bases, there was a span of 10 bases. Germline V gene data show CDR1 as LGHDT and CDR2 as YNNKEL (reference sequence). The CDR3 runs to 14 residues. The CDR3 DNA follows: TGTGCCAGCAGCCAAAGAGGAAAGGAAGAGACCCAGTACTTC. It is translated as CASSQRGKEETQYF.

This chain joins TRBV6-4 and TRBJ2-3; 8 nucleotides align to TRBD2. Germline V gene lookup returns CDR1 MRHNA and CDR2 SNTAGT. This CDR3 has 15 residues. Germline trimming cut 0 bases from V and 8 bases from J; bases unmatched to any gene: 7. The CDR3 DNA reads TGTGCCAGCAGTGACTCGACGGGGGGGCCAGGTACGCAGTATTTT. Translation: CASSDSTGGPGTQYF.

This clonotype turned up a few times. The rearrangement uses TRBV19 and TRBJ1-6; the D is unclear. CDR1 and CDR2 (germline): LNHDA, SQIVND (reference sequence). V dropped 10 bases and J dropped 8 bases, with 15 bases sitting between them. The CDR3 extends over 13 amino acids. The CDR3 protein is CATMPSRYSPLHF. The CDR3 DNA reads as TGTGCCACCATGCCCTCAAGGTATTCACCCCTCCACTTT.

The chain uses TRBV29-1 and TRBJ2-3, with D possibly TRBD1 on 5 matching bases. The germline CDR1 and CDR2 sequences are SQVTM and ANQGSEA. With 4 bases removed from V and 5 bases from J, the gap between germline ends came to 16 bases. CDR3 size: 14 residues. The CDR3 protein is CSVVRSRAEDTQYF. The CDR3 DNA sequence: TGCAGCGTTGTTAGGTCCAGGGCGGAAGATACGCAGTATTTT.

The chain links TRBV5-1 to TRBJ1-6; D ambiguous. Trimming took 4 bases from V and 3 from J, leaving 8 bases between them. Per the germline V gene, CDR1 is SGHRS and CDR2 is YFSETQ. The CDR3 spans 14 residues. The CDR3 DNA is TGCGCCAGCAGCCCGCTTGGCTATAATTCACCCCTCCACTTT. Its protein product is CASSPLGYNSPLHF.

V usage is TRBV9 and J usage is TRBJ1-2; D unresolved. This CDR3 contains 14 residues. The V gene lost 0 bases and the J gene lost 4 bases, with 10 bases spanning the gap. Germline V gene data show CDR1 as SGDLS and CDR2 as YYNGEE. DNA for the CDR3: TGTGCCAGCAGCGTAGCAGAGGGTGGCTATGGCTACACCTTC. Protein sequence: CASSVAEGGYGYTF.

This chain connects TRBV7-9 to TRBJ2-2; D is possibly TRBD2 (5 bases). Looked up from germline, CDR1 is SEHNR and CDR2 is FQNEAQ (reference sequence). V shed 3 bases and J shed 7 bases, with 9 bases lying between them. The CDR3 runs 13 residues. This CDR3 is CASSFTGIGELFF. CDR3 bases: TGTGCCAGCAGCTTCACGGGGATCGGGGAGCTGTTTTTT.

The chain is built from TRBV5-1 and TRBJ1-1; D unresolved. The V and J ends lost 4 bases and 1 base respectively, with 11 bases between them. Germline lookup yields CDR1 SGHRS and CDR2 YFSETQ. This CDR3 has 14 residues. The CDR3 region has the DNA TGCGCCAGCAGCCCCCAGGCTTCGAACACTGAAGCTTTCTTT. Translated, it gives CASSPQASNTEAFF.

The rearrangement uses TRBV9 and TRBJ2-2; TRBD2 is a possible D gene (5 bases). CDR1 and CDR2 (germline): SGDLS, YYNGEE. Trimming removed 5 bases at V and 6 bases at J, with 11 bases between. This CDR3 is 13 amino acids long. The CDR3 DNA follows: TGTGCCAGCAGGCCGAGGGTATCCGGGGAGCTGTTTTTT. This encodes CASRPRVSGELFF. Combining the CDR3 with reference TRBV9 and TRBJ2-2 gives the whole variable domain DSGVTQTPKHLITATGQRVTLRCSPRSGDLSVYWYQQSLDQGLQFLIQYYNGEERAKGNILERFSAQQFPDLHSELNLSSLELGDSALYFCASRPRVSGELFFGEGSRLTVL.

The table lists this clonotype with a count of one. This chain connects TRBV5-6 to TRBJ2-1; no clear D gene. Germline V gene data show CDR1 as SGHDT and CDR2 as YYEEEE. This CDR3 has 13 residues. V lost 4 bases to trimming and J lost 5 bases, with 10 bases between them. CDR3 sequence: CASSANFDNEQFF. Written as DNA, the CDR3 is TGTGCCAGCAGCGCGAACTTCGACAATGAGCAGTTCTTC.

This clonotype turned up a few times. The DNA of the CDR3 is TGCAGTGCTAGGGGGAACACTGAAGCTTTCTTT. Its protein product is CSARGNTEAFF. The chain recombines TRBV20-1 with TRBJ1-1; D is undetermined. This CDR3 has 11 residues. V was pared by 3 bases and J by 1 base, with 3 bases between. The germline CDR1 and CDR2 sequences are DFQATT and SNEGSKA (reference sequence).

The CDR3 spells CASSGLGRHFEKLFF. CDR3 sequence (DNA): TGTGCCAGCAGCGGCCTGGGACGGCACTTTGAAAAACTGTTTTTT. The rearrangement joins TRBV11-1 to TRBJ1-4; a weak D match, TRBD1 (5 bases). The V gene lost 5 bases and the J gene lost 7 bases, with 17 bases spanning the gap. This CDR3 region has 15 residues. The germline CDR1 and CDR2 sequences are SGHAT and FQDESV (reference sequence).

The J gene is TRBJ2-7, the V gene TRBV7-9; possible D gene TRBD2, 6 bases. The assigned J gene may be wrong: the sequence end matches TRBJ2-1 better. The germline V gene has CDR1 SEHNR and CDR2 FQNEAQ (reference sequence). This CDR3 spans 15 amino acids. CDR3 DNA: TGTGCCAGCAGCCCCCCTGGAGGGCGCGACAATGAGCAGTTCTTC. This sequence encodes CASSPPGGRDNEQFF.

This chain links TRBV7-6 with TRBJ2-1; TRBD1 agrees at 9 bases. This CDR3 comprises 15 residues. After removal of 5 bases from V and 6 bases from J, the junction contained 8 bases not matched to a gene. The V gene's germline CDR1 is SGHVS and CDR2 FNYEAQ. CDR3 DNA sequence: TGTGCCAGCAGCAGGGGACAGGGAGTGATCAATGAGCAGTTCTTC. Encoded protein: CASSRGQGVINEQFF. Full variable domain (outside the CDR3, taken from reference TRBV7-6 and TRBJ2-1): GAGVSQSPRYKVTKRGQDVALRCDPISGHVSLYWYRQALGQGPEFLTYFNYEAQQDKSGLPNDRFSAERPEGSISTLTIQRTEQRDSAMYRCASSRGQGVINEQFFGPGTRLTVL.

This clonotype was counted a few times. The rearrangement joins TRBV11-1 to TRBJ2-3; TRBD1 matches 11 bases. This CDR3 is 18 amino acids long. Unmatched junction bases numbered 14, after V lost 5 bases and J lost 4 bases. Germline CDR1 SGHAT, CDR2 FQDESV (reference sequence). The CDR3 here is CASSITPGQGANADTQYF. CDR3 nucleotides: TGTGCCAGCAGCATAACCCCTGGACAGGGGGCGAACGCAGATACGCAGTATTTT. Variable domain in full (rest from reference TRBV11-1 and TRBJ2-3): EAEVAQSPRYKITEKSQAVAFWCDPISGHATLYWYRQILGQGPELLVQFQDESVVDDSQLPKDRFSAERLKGVDSTLKIQPAELGDSAMYLCASSITPGQGANADTQYFGPGTRLTVL.

This chain connects TRBV2 to TRBJ2-5; D gene uncertain. The CDR3 extends over 11 amino acids. Trimming stripped 6 bases from V and 1 base from J, with 3 bases between. Germline V CDR1 and CDR2: SNHLY, FYNNEI. CDR3 DNA: TGTGCCAGCAGCGTCCAAGAGACCCAGTACTTC. As protein: CASSVQETQYF.

There are a few counts of this clonotype. This rearrangement joins TRBV5-1 to TRBJ1-6, with 7 bases fitting TRBD1. Germline-derived CDR1 and CDR2 are SGHRS and YFSETQ. The CDR3 consists of 16 residues. V shed 1 base and J 8 bases; nucleotides not matched to a gene: 9. CDR3 sequence reads: CASSLSGQRQDSPLHF. CDR3 nucleotide sequence: TGCGCCAGCAGCTTGTCGGGACAGCGCCAGGATTCACCCCTCCACTTT.

The CDR3 DNA reads TGTGCCACCAGCAGTCCCGGGGGAAGCGCGAACACCGGGGAGCTGTTTTTT. Protein: CATSSPGGSANTGELFF. V is TRBV15 and J is TRBJ2-2; a weak D match, TRBD2 (6 bases). V lost 3 bases and J lost 0, with 14 bases in between. CDR1 LNHNV and CDR2 YYDKDF come from the germline V gene (reference sequence). The CDR3 length is 17 residues.

This clonotype was found a few times. The chain couples TRBV25-1 to TRBJ1-1; D possibly corresponds to TRBD1 (5 bases). The CDR3 has 15 amino acids. The germline V gene encodes CDR1 MGHDK and CDR2 SYGVNS. V dropped 3 bases and J dropped 1 base, with 12 bases sitting between them. Here the CDR3 reads CASSDPKRGNTEAFF. CDR3 nucleotides: TGTGCCAGCAGTGACCCCAAGAGGGGGAACACTGAAGCTTTCTTT.

The rearrangement uses TRBV20-1 and TRBJ1-1; D gene unclear. V dropped 4 bases and J dropped 0 bases, with 9 bases sitting between them. The CDR3 runs 13 residues. Germline CDR1 reads DFQATT; CDR2 reads SNEGSKA (reference sequence). CDR3 nucleotide sequence: TGCAGTGCTAAGTGGGCCATGAACACTGAAGCTTTCTTT. The encoded protein is CSAKWAMNTEAFF.

The chain uses TRBV19 and TRBJ1-1; a possible D gene is TRBD1 (6 bases). The CDR3 extends over 15 amino acids. Germline CDR1 LNHDA, CDR2 SQIVND (reference sequence). Trimming took 5 bases from V and 0 from J, leaving 13 bases between them. CDR3 sequence reads: CASSPRTELNTEAFF. DNA for the CDR3: TGTGCCAGTAGTCCCCGGACAGAGCTGAACACTGAAGCTTTCTTT.

This clonotype was observed once. CDR3 nucleotides: TGCAGCGTTGATGATCGGGCAGGGGCTTTCTTT. Amino acids: CSVDDRAGAFF. The chain recombines TRBV29-1 with TRBJ1-1; D may be TRBD1 (5 bases). The CDR3 sequence is 11 residues long. Per the germline V gene, CDR1 is SQVTM and CDR2 is ANQGSEA. The V and J ends lost 3 bases and 11 bases respectively, with 13 bases between them.

The chain combines TRBV6-2 or TRBV6-3 with TRBJ2-5; possibly TRBD1 for D (6 bases). Germline V CDR1 and CDR2: MNHEY, SVGEGT. Between the trimmed V and J ends, which lost 2 bases and 5 bases, there was a span of 12 bases. The CDR3 runs to 14 residues. As DNA, the CDR3 is TGTGCCAGCAGTTACCGAGGACAGTTGGAGACCCAGTACTTC. Translation: CASSYRGQLETQYF.

The chain employs TRBV20-1 and TRBJ2-1; 14 nucleotides align to TRBD2. Trimming at V came to 4 bases and at J to 6 bases, leaving 2 bases not matched to a gene. Germline values: CDR1 DFQATT, CDR2 SNEGSKA (reference sequence). CDR3 length: 14 amino acids. As DNA, the CDR3 is TGCAGTGCTACAGGACTAGCGGGAGGCAATGAGCAGTTCTTC. Translation: CSATGLAGGNEQFF.

This clonotype was counted many times. The chain links TRBV27 to TRBJ1-2, with 8 bases lining up with TRBD1. Germline CDR1 MNHEY, CDR2 SMNVEV (reference sequence). The V and J ends lost 2 bases and 8 bases, in that order; junction bases with no gene match: 4. The CDR3 totals 13 residues. CDR3 amino acids: CASSLQGASGYTF. CDR3 in DNA: TGTGCCAGCAGTTTACAGGGGGCGAGCGGCTACACCTTC.

This chain joins TRBV11-1 and TRBJ2-1, with 9 bases aligning to TRBD1. The length of the CDR3 is 15 residues. V dropped 0 bases and J dropped 7; count of bases not matched to a gene: 4. Germline lookup yields CDR1 SGHAT and CDR2 FQDESV (reference sequence). The CDR3 sequence is CASSLAGTGINEQFF. The CDR3 DNA follows: TGTGCCAGCAGCTTAGCGGGGACAGGGATTAATGAGCAGTTCTTC.

The rearrangement links TRBV6-5 to TRBJ1-4, with D hard to call. Germline V lookup: CDR1 MNHEY, CDR2 SVGAGI. The length of the CDR3 is 16 residues. V dropped 2 bases and J dropped 0 bases, with 10 bases sitting between them. CDR3 region: CASSYRRITTNEKLFF. The CDR3 DNA reads as TGTGCCAGCAGTTACAGGAGGATTACAACTAATGAAAAACTGTTTTTT.

The chain carries TRBV19 and TRBJ2-1, with TRBD1 as a possible D gene (5 bases). This CDR3 has 15 amino acids. V lost 3 bases and J lost 6, with 15 bases in between. The germline CDR1 and CDR2 sequences are LNHDA and SQIVND (reference sequence). The CDR3 loop reads CASSIRASMGNEQFF. The CDR3 coding sequence is TGTGCCAGTAGTATCAGGGCTTCAATGGGCAATGAGCAGTTCTTC.

This clonotype was observed many times. This chain connects TRBV2 to TRBJ1-6; tentatively, D is TRBD1 (6 bases). This CDR3 contains 19 residues. The germline gives CDR1 SNHLY, CDR2 FYNNEI. V lost 4 bases, J lost 0 bases, and 19 bases lay in between. The CDR3 DNA reads as TGTGCCAGCAGTGTACCAAACAGGGACTGGGGCTCCTATAATTCACCCCTCCACTTT. Its protein is CASSVPNRDWGSYNSPLHF. Full variable domain (rest looked up from reference TRBV2 and TRBJ1-6): EPEVTQTPSHQVTQMGQEVILRCVPISNHLYFYWYRQILGQKVEFLVSFYNNEISEKSEIFDDQFSVERPDGSNFTLKIRSTKLEDSAMYFCASSVPNRDWGSYNSPLHFGNGTRLTVT.

This clonotype is a singleton in its sample. The chain has TRBV29-1 and TRBJ2-7; no clear D. V lost 4 bases, J lost 4 bases, and 8 bases lay in between. In germline, CDR1 is SQVTM, CDR2 ANQGSEA. The CDR3 length is 11 residues. The CDR3 reads CSVVYTYEQYF. The CDR3 coding sequence is TGCAGCGTTGTATATACATACGAGCAGTACTTC.